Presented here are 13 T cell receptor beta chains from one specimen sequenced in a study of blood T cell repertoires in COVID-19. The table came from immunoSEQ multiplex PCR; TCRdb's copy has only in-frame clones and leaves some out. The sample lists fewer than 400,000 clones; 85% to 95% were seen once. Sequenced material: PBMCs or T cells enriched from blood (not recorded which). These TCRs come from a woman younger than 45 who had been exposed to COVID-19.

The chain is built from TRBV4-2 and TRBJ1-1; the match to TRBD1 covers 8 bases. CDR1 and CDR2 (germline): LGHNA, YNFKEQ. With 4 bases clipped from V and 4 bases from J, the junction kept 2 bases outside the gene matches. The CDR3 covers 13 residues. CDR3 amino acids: CASSPGGGTEAFF. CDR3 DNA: TGTGCCAGCAGCCCAGGGGGCGGCACTGAAGCTTTCTTT.

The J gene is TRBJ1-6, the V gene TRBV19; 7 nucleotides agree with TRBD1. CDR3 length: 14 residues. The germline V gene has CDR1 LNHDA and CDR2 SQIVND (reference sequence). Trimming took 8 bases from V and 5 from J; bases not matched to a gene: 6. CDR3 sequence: CASRTQGNNSPLHF. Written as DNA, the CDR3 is TGTGCCAGTCGGACACAGGGGAATAATTCACCCCTCCACTTT.

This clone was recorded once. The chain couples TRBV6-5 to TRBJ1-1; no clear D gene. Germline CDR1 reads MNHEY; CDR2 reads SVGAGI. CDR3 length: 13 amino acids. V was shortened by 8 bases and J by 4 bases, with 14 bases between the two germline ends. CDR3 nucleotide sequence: TGTGCCAGCGCTCATGATCTCAGCACTGAAGCTTTCTTT. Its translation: CASAHDLSTEAFF.

The CDR3 bases are TGTGCCATCAGTGGTAGCGGGGGGTCCTACGAGCAGTACTTC. This encodes CAISGSGGSYEQYF. V usage is TRBV10-3 and J usage is TRBJ2-7, with 10 bases that match TRBD2. Germline loops: CDR1 ENHRY, CDR2 SYGVKD. The CDR3 covers 14 residues. With V trimmed by 4 bases and J by 1 base, 1 base remained unmatched.

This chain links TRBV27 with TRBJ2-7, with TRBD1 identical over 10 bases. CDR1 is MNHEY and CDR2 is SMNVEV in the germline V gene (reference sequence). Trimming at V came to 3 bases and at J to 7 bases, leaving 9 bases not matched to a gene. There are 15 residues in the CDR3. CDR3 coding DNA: TGTGCCAGCAGTTTCCGGCGACAGGGGGCGGGGGAGCAGTACTTC. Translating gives CASSFRRQGAGEQYF.

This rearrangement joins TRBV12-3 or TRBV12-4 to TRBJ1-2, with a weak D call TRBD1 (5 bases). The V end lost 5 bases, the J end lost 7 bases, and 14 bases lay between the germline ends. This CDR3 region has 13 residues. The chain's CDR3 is CASSTQTGGGYTF. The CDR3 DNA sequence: TGTGCCAGCAGTACCCAAACGGGGGGTGGCTACACCTTC.

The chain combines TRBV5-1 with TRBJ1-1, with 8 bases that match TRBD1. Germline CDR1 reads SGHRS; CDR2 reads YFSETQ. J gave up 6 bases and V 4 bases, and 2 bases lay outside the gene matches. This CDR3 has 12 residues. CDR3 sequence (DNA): TGCGCCAGCAGCGGACAGGGTCCTGAAGCTTTCTTT. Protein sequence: CASSGQGPEAFF.

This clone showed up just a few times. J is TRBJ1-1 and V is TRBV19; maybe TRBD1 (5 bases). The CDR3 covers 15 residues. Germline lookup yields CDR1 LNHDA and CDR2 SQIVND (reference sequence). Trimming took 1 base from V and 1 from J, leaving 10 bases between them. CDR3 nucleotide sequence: TGTGCCAGTAGTATAGGAGCCGACAGGAACACTGAAGCTTTCTTT. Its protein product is CASSIGADRNTEAFF.

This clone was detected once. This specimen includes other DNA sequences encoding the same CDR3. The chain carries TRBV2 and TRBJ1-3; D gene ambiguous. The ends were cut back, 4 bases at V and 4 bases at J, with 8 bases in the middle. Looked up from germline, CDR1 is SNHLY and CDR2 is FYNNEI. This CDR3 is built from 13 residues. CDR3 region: CASSVGHGNTIYF. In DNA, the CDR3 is TGTGCCAGCAGTGTGGGCCACGGAAACACCATATATTTT.

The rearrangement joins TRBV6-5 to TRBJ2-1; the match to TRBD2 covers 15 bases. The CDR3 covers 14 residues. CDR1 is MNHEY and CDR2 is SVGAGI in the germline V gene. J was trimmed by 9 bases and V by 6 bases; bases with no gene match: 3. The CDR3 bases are TGTGCCAGCAGGGAGGGACTAGCGGGGGGTGAGCAGTTCTTC. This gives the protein CASREGLAGGEQFF.

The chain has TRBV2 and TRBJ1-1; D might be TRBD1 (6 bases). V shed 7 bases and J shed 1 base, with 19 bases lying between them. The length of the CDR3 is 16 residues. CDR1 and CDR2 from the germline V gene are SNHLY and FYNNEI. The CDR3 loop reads CASKGEGVMRNTEAFF. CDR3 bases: TGTGCCAGCAAGGGAGAGGGGGTAATGAGGAACACTGAAGCTTTCTTT.

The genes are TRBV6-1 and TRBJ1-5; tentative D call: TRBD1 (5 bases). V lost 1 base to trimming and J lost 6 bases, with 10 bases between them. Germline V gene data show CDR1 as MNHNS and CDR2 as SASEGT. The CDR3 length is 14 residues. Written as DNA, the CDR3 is TGTGCCAGCAGTGAAGGGACAATCGCTCAGCCCCAGCATTTT. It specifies CASSEGTIAQPQHF.

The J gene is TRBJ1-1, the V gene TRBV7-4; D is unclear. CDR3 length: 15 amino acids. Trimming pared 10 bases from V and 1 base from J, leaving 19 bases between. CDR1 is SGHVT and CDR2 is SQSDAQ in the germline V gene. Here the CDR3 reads CATNGQREGNTEAFF. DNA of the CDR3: TGTGCCACCAACGGGCAACGGGAGGGGAACACTGAAGCTTTCTTT.